Listed below are T cell receptor beta chains from one sample, sequenced in a study of T cells in Graves' hyperthyroidism and ophthalmopathy. Each CDR3 protein gets one entry after TCRdb re-called the multiplex PCR reads with MiXCR. The table lists hundreds of thousands of distinct CDR3 sequences, approximately 42% of them singletons, with roughly 6.5% in the top ten. The sequenced material came from peripheral blood or thyroid tissue (not recorded which). All receptors come from an adult man with Graves' disease, either hyperthyroidism or ophthalmopathy (not recorded which). CDR3s include the opening cysteine and the closing phenylalanine or tryptophan. The order of the fields is CDR3 protein, V gene, J gene.

CDR3aa: CASNWADRANQPQHF; v_gene: TRBV6-5; j_gene: TRBJ1-5
CDR3aa: CSASSLDSYGYTF; v_gene: TRBV20-1; j_gene: TRBJ1-2
CDR3aa: CASRTWDSEAFF; v_gene: TRBV6-1; j_gene: TRBJ1-1
CDR3aa: CSAGQGARYGYTF; v_gene: TRBV29-1; j_gene: TRBJ1-2
CDR3aa: CASVLGQGGTEAFF; v_gene: TRBV19; j_gene: TRBJ1-1
CDR3aa: CASSSGPYYGYTF; v_gene: TRBV7-9; j_gene: TRBJ1-2
CDR3aa: CSASADRVGNTIYF; v_gene: TRBV20-1; j_gene: TRBJ1-3
CDR3aa: CASRAGQGNNQPQHF; v_gene: TRBV9; j_gene: TRBJ1-5
CDR3aa: CASTELGQGPEEQYF; v_gene: TRBV2; j_gene: TRBJ2-7
CDR3aa: CASSYATMNTEAFF; v_gene: TRBV6-5; j_gene: TRBJ1-1
CDR3aa: CASSLATDGNSPLHF; v_gene: TRBV7-6; j_gene: TRBJ1-6
CDR3aa: CSTGTADTIYF; v_gene: TRBV29-1; j_gene: TRBJ1-3
CDR3aa: CAWSVLSNQPQHF; v_gene: TRBV30; j_gene: TRBJ1-5
CDR3aa: CSVASDIVAFF; v_gene: TRBV29-1; j_gene: TRBJ1-1
CDR3aa: CASSLDGTTSYGYTF; v_gene: TRBV7-9; j_gene: TRBJ1-2
CDR3aa: CASSPMTGANTEAFF; v_gene: TRBV5-1; j_gene: TRBJ1-1
CDR3aa: CASSPDGTTGNTIYF; v_gene: TRBV5-6; j_gene: TRBJ1-3
CDR3aa: CADSEGRRGRNYGYTF; v_gene: TRBV10-2; j_gene: TRBJ1-2
CDR3aa: CSATDRVNGYTF; v_gene: TRBV20-1; j_gene: TRBJ1-2
CDR3aa: CASSLALGQDF; v_gene: TRBV7-4; j_gene: TRBJ2-7
CDR3aa: CASSLRGVEQHF; v_gene: TRBV7-9; j_gene: TRBJ2-7
CDR3aa: CASSLGWDAAYEQYF; v_gene: TRBV5-5; j_gene: TRBJ2-7
CDR3aa: CASSNPGSYEQYF; v_gene: TRBV19; j_gene: TRBJ2-7
CDR3aa: CALSFMNTEAFF; v_gene: TRBV25-1; j_gene: TRBJ1-1
CDR3aa: CASSQGLGHEQYF; v_gene: TRBV10-1; j_gene: TRBJ2-7
CDR3aa: CASIDSYNSPLHF; v_gene: TRBV25-1; j_gene: TRBJ1-6
CDR3aa: CSASPPGRLGTEAFF; v_gene: TRBV20-1; j_gene: TRBJ1-1
CDR3aa: CASKLEGGEAQYF; v_gene: TRBV12-3/TRBV12-4; j_gene: TRBJ2-5
CDR3aa: CASSMGRGRVMESPLHF; v_gene: TRBV19; j_gene: TRBJ1-6
CDR3aa: CASSAAMGTDEQYF; v_gene: TRBV5-6; j_gene: TRBJ2-7
CDR3aa: CASSWGSAGFKNTEAFF; v_gene: TRBV12-3/TRBV12-4; j_gene: TRBJ1-1
CDR3aa: CASSQRVDSPLHF; v_gene: TRBV14; j_gene: TRBJ1-6
CDR3aa: CASSGTVSSGANVLTF; v_gene: TRBV2; j_gene: TRBJ2-6
CDR3aa: CASSKAIGIEAFF; v_gene: TRBV7-8; j_gene: TRBJ1-1
CDR3aa: CASSLGGGSDEKLFF; v_gene: TRBV5-1; j_gene: TRBJ1-4
CDR3aa: CASSYSAQGSEQYF; v_gene: TRBV7-9; j_gene: TRBJ2-7
CDR3aa: CASSLEGQGATEAFF; v_gene: TRBV5-1; j_gene: TRBJ1-1